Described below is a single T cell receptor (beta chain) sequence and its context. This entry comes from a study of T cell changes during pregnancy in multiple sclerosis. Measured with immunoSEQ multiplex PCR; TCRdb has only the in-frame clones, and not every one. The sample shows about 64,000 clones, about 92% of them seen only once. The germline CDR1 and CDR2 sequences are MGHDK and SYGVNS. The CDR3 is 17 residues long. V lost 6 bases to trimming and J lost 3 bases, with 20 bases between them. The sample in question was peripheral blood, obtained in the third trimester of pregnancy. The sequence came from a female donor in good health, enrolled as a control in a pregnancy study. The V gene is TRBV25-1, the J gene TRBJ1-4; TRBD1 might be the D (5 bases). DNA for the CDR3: TGTGCCAGCAGCGGGCGGACACCTTTTAGGCCTAATGAAAAACTGTTTTTT. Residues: CASSGRTPFRPNEKLFF. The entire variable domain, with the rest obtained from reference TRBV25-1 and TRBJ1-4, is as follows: EADIYQTPRYLVIGTGKKITLECSQTMGHDKMYWYQQDPGMELHLIHYSYGVNSTEKGDLSSESTVSRIRTEHFPLTLESARPSHTSQYLCASSGRTPFRPNEKLFFGSGTQLSVL.